A single TCR beta chain is shown here with its context. The data belong to a study of blood T cell repertoires in COVID-19. The overall study: Material from acute and convalescent COVID-19 was sourced from the United States, Italy and Spain. T cells, B-cell-depleted T cells, or PBMCs provided the cDNA or gDNA that served as material.

TCRdb's copy holds only in-frame clones and misses some; the assay was immunoSEQ multiplex PCR. The table records some 21,000 clones, roughly four fifths of them present only once. This sequence originates from a human donor in a cohort sampled during active or convalescent COVID-19. Specimen: peripheral blood.

DNA of the CDR3: TGTGCCATCAGTGAGAACACAGGGGGTGAAAAACTGTTTTTT. Amino acid sequence: CAISENTGGEKLFF. The rearrangement links TRBV10-3 to TRBJ1-4, with 8 bases fitting TRBD1. The CDR3 loop spans 14 amino acids. Germline V gives CDR1 ENHRY, CDR2 SYGVKD. With V trimmed by 2 bases and J by 7 bases, 3 bases remained unmatched.